The entry below describes one T cell receptor beta chain. Its antigen remains unidentified. Per germline, CDR1 SGHNT and CDR2 YYREEE (reference sequence). The CDR3 is 14 amino acids. J lost 0 bases, V lost 4 bases, and 4 bases had no gene match. This sample is drawn from a study of T cells in tuberculosis. General study results and limits: Active tuberculosis TCR-alpha repertoires lay closer to GMM-specific TCRs than IGRA-negative controls, suggesting clonal expansion. Samples were chosen by availability of cryopreserved specimens.

Clones were sequenced by immunoSEQ multiplex PCR, and TCRdb holds only the in-frame ones, with some missing. Of some 26,000 clones in the sample, around nine tenths were seen once. This sequence was found in a donor between 10 and 35 years old with latent tuberculosis or without tuberculosis infection. Some clones in this sample may be carry-over from other donors' samples. The rearrangement uses TRBV5-4 and TRBJ2-7; 7 positions agree with TRBD1. Sequencing was carried out using PBMCs. This CDR3 reads CASSVYRGSYEQYF. CDR3 nucleotide sequence: TGTGCCAGCAGCGTCTACAGGGGCTCCTACGAGCAGTACTTC.